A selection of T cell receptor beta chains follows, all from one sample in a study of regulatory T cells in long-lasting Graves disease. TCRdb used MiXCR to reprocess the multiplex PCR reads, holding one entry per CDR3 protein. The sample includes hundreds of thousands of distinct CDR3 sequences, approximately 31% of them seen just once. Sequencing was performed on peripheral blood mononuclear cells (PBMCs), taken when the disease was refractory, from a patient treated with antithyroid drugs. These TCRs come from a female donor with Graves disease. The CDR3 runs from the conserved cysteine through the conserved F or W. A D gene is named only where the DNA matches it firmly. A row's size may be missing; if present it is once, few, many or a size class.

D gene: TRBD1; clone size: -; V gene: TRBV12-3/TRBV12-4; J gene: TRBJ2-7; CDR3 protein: CASSHSGQGNHEQYF; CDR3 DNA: TGCGCCAGCAGCCATTCGGGACAGGGGAACCACGAGCAGTACTTC
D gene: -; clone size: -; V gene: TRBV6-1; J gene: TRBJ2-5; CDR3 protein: CASSPPPRAHLKETQYF; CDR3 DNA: TGTGCCAGCAGTCCCCCCCCCAGGGCCCACTTAAAAGAGACCCAGTACTTC
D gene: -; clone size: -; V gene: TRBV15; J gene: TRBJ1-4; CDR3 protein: CATSRSVGLPQEKLFF; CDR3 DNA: TGTGCCACCAGCAGGTCCGTCGGGCTTCCACAAGAAAAACTGTTTTTT
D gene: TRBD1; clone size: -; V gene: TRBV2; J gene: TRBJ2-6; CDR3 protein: CASSEDRGRPGANVLTF; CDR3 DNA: TGTGCCAGCAGTGAAGACAGGGGGCGCCCCGGGGCCAACGTCCTGACTTTC
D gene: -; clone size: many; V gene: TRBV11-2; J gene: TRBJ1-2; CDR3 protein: CASSLGFRANYGYTF; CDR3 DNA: TGTGCCAGCAGCTTAGGCTTTCGCGCTAACTATGGCTACACCTTC
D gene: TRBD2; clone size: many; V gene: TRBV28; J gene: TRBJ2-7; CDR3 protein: CASIQTAGGPEQYF; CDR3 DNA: TGTGCCAGCATTCAGACCGCGGGAGGGCCCGAGCAGTACTTC
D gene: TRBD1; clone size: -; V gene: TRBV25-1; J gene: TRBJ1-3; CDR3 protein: CASSESGGAGGNTIYF; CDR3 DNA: TGTGCCAGCAGTGAATCAGGGGGCGCCGGTGGAAACACCATATATTTT
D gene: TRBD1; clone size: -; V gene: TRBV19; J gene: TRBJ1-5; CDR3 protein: CASSIGGQGNQPQHF; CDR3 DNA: TGTGCCAGTAGTATAGGGGGACAGGGTAATCAGCCCCAGCATTTT
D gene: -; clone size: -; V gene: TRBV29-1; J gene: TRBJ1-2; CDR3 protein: CSVEGTGKGRYTF; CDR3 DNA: TGCAGCGTTGAGGGGACGGGGAAAGGGCGCTACACCTTC
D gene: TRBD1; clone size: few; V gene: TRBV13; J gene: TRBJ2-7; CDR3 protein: CASSANRGKQYF; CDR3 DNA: TGTGCCAGCAGCGCAAACAGGGGGAAGCAGTACTTC
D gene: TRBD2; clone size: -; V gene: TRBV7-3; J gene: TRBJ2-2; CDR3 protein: CASSLEGTSGMNTGELFF; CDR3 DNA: TGTGCCAGCAGCCTGGAAGGGACTAGCGGGATGAACACCGGGGAGCTGTTTTTT
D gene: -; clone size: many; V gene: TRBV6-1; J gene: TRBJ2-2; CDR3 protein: CASTGSRTGELFF; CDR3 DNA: TGCGCCAGCACGGGCTCACGGACCGGGGAGCTGTTTTTT
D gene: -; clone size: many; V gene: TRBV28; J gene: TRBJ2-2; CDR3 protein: CASSYLKNTGELFF; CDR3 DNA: TGTGCCAGCAGCTACTTAAAGAACACCGGGGAGCTGTTTTTT
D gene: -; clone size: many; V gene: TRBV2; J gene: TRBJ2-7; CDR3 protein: CASSVGQGGEQYF; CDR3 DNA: TGTGCCAGCAGTGTCGGTCAGGGGGGCGAGCAGTACTTC
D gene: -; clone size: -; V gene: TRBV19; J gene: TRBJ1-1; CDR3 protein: CASSTLGGRNTEAFF; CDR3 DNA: TGTGCCAGTAGTACCCTCGGGGGGCGGAACACTGAAGCTTTCTTT
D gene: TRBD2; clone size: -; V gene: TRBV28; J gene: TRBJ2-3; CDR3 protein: CASSPPGTSGLSTDTQYF; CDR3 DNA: TGTGCCAGCAGTCCTCCGGGGACTAGCGGACTAAGCACAGATACGCAGTATTTT
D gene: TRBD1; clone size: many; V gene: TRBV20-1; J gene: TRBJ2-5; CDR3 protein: CSARVWDRGQGETQYF; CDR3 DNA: TGCAGTGCTAGAGTTTGGGACAGGGGGCAGGGAGAGACCCAGTACTTC
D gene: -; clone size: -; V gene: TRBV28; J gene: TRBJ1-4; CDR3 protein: CASKAGGEKLFF; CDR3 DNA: TGTGCCAGCAAGGCGGGAGGAGAAAAACTGTTTTTT
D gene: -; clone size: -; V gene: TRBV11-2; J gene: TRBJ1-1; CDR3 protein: CASSLAPRTNTEAFF; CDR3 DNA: TGTGCCAGCAGCTTAGCCCCCCGGACGAACACTGAAGCTTTCTTT
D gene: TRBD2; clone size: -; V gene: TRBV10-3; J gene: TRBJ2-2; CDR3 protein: CAISGLAGNTGELFF; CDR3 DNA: TGTGCCATCAGTGGGCTAGCGGGGAACACCGGGGAGCTGTTTTTT
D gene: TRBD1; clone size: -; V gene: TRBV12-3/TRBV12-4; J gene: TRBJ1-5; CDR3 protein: CAISLIQGQPRHF; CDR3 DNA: TGTGCCATCAGTTTAATCCAGGGACAGCCCCGGCATTTT
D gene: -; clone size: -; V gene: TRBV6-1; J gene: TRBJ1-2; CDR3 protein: CASRRGLLDGYTF; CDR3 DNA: TGTGCCAGCAGACGGGGACTCCTCGATGGCTACACCTTC
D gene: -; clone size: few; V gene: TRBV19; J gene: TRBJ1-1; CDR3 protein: CASSIAWTAMNTVAFF; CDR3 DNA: TGTGCCAGTAGTATAGCGTGGACGGCGATGAACACTGTAGCTTTCTTT
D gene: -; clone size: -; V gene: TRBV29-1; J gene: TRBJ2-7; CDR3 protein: CSPPVKEQYF; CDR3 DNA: TGCAGCCCGCCCGTCAAAGAGCAGTACTTC
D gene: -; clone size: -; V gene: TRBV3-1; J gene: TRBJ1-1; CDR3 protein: CASTPLRGGTEAFF; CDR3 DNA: TGTGCCAGCACCCCGCTGAGGGGGGGCACTGAAGCTTTCTTT
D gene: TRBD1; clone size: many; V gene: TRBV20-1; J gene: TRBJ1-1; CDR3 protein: CSASGTVRNTEAFF; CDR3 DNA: TGCAGTGCTAGCGGGACAGTGAGGAACACTGAAGCTTTCTTT
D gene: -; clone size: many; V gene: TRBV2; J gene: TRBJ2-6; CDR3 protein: CASSEYRRGTGANVLTF; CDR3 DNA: TGTGCCAGCAGTGAATACCGCAGGGGCACTGGGGCCAACGTCCTGACTTTC